This record concerns one T cell receptor beta chain sequence. The data are from a study of Graves' ophthalmopathy and Graves' hyperthyroidism. Trimming removed 6 bases at V and 6 bases at J, with 6 bases between. The CDR3 is 11 residues long. Amplification of the TCR beta CDR3 regions used RNA transcripts (as template). Following a first-round RT-PCR that used HTBI primers, a second-round multiplex PCR was carried out. TCRdb reprocessed the multiplex PCR reads via MiXCR and lists one record per CDR3 protein. The sample includes about 550,000 distinct CDR3 sequences, 35% to 40% of them seen just once. This sequence was found in an adult man with Graves' hyperthyroidism. The V gene is TRBV12-3 or TRBV12-4, the J gene TRBJ1-5; no clear D gene. The sequencing sample was made of peripheral blood or thyroid tissue (not recorded which). The CDR3 is CASRLGQPQHF. DNA of the CDR3: TGTGCCAGCAGACTCGGTCAGCCCCAGCATTTT.